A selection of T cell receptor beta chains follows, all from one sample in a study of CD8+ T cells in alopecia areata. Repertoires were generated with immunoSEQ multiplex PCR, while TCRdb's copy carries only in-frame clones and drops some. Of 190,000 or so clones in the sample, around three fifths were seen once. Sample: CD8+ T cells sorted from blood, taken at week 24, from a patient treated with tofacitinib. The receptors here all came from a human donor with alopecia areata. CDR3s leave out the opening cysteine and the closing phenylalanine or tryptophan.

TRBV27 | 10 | ASSSGSYEQY
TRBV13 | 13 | ASQDSVSYNSPLH
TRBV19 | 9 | ASSIGVKQF
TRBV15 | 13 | ATSRVPGENEKLF
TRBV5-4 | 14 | ASSLEGQGWKETQY
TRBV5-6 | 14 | ASSLGDRPFSDTQY
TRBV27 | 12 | ASSSTGRNEKLF
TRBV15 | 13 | ATSSSFANTGELF
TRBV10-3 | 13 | AISEERGLNNEQF
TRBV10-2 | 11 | ASKGLQNQPQH
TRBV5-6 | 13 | ASSFGTGSGNTIY
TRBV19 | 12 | ATKEGAISYEQY
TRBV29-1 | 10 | SVAGRGGSLF
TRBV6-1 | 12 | ASRAGNGANVLT
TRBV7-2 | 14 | ASSLGSGDTNNEQF
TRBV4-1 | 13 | ASSQTGGSRYEQF
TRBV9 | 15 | ASSVRAPGDTYNEQF
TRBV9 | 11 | ASSPRVWYGYT
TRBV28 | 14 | ASSLWHPSRNSPLH
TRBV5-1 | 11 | ASSLVRRTEAF
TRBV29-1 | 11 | SVVLSGANVLT
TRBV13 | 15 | ASSLGLGTGDSYEQY
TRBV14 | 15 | ATKSNRGGSDADTQY
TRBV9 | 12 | ASSPRGREYEQY
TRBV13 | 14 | ASSLRLAGTSYEQY
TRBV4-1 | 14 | ASSLSRGQNNQPQH
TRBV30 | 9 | AWSTPNEAF
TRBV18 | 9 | ASSQGVEQY
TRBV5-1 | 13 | ASSLTDRVLEKLF
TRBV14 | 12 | ASSQETGRRPFL
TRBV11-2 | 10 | ASSSIRDRQF
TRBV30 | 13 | AWRAGTGFDYEQY
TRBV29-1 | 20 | SATGTPGAGVWSSKRANEQF
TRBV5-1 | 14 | ASSLRGDGAQDTQY
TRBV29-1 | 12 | SATDGGRNQPQH
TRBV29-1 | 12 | SVEDQGVRRGYT
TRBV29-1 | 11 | SVEPGQGYEQY
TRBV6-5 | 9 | ASSRGNEQF
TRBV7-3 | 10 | AGGTDNSPLH
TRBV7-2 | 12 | ASSLIAGRETQY
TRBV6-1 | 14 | ASSARHFTSTDTQY
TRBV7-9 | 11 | ASSGKGFYEQY
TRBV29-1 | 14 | SVEVRGSGTDYEQY
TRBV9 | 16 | ASSANVKTGENTDTQY
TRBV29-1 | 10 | SVEGRDYEQY
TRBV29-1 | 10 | SVRGSPYGYT
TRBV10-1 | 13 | ASSGRQQIIRPLH
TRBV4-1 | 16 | ASSSLAGGLPLYNEQF
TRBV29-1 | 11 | SARGGLASEQY
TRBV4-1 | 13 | ASSQVLATGGIQY
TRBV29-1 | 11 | SGINFNTGELF
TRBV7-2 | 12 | ASSLMGANTEAF
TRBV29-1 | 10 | SVSANTGELF
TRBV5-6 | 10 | ASSWGGTEAF
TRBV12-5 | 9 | ASGWGYEQY
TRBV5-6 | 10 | ASSLYQQPQH
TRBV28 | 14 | ASSRRGRANTGELF
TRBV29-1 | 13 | SVVVFGSGANVLT
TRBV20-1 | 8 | SAQGAWQY